The sequence of this TCR beta chain was determined in a study of blood T cells in healthy people across ages. Only a few counts were recorded for this clonotype. Its specificity is unknown. The study drew donors from healthy Caucasian individuals in Russia aged 6 to 90. Donors each provided about 9.5 milliliters of peripheral blood. Total RNA amounts of at least 5 micrograms were extracted per sample. Alongside a J-beta primer mix, a sample-barcoded 5' primer served in a second PCR lasting roughly 7 to 11 cycles. A single record per CDR3 protein comes from TCRdb applying MiXCR to the 5' RACE reads. The table has about a million distinct CDR3 sequences, roughly two fifths seen once. Whole-study results and caveats: Roughly linear age-related decline in beta diversity appeared, significant by age around 36.

This CDR3 has 15 residues. Germline V gives CDR1 MNHEY, CDR2 SVGAGI. V dropped 3 bases and J dropped 5 bases, with 17 bases sitting between them. The clonotype comes from a man between 18 and 29 years old in good health. The sequenced material came from blood. This chain connects TRBV6-5 to TRBJ2-7; D is unclear. CDR3 nucleotide sequence: TGTGCCAGCAGTTATATCCGGACCCGAGGCGACGAGCAGTACTTC. Protein sequence: CASSYIRTRGDEQYF.